The sequence of this T cell receptor (beta chain) was determined in a study of blood T cell repertoires in COVID-19. For the study at large: Acute and convalescent COVID-19 samples came from the United States, Italy and Spain. Nucleic acid was either cDNA or gDNA, and it came from T cells, B-cell-depleted T cells, or PBMCs.

CDR1 is KGHSH and CDR2 is LQKENI in the germline V gene. V was clipped by 0 bases and J by 10 bases, with 18 bases between them. The CDR3 has 16 amino acids. Produced via immunoSEQ multiplex PCR; TCRdb's table is partial and in-frame only. The top ten clones hold about 40% of a sample with 30,000 to 40,000 clones, 80% of them seen once. This TCR derives from a man at least 80 years old with active or convalescent COVID-19. The chain joins TRBV18 to TRBJ1-4, with D possibly being TRBD1 (5 bases). The sample was peripheral blood. This CDR3 is CASSPPGSVAGGKLFF. The CDR3 DNA reads TGTGCCAGCTCACCACCAGGCTCGGTCGCGGGGGGAAAACTGTTTTTT.